This TCR beta chain came from a study of cytomegalovirus exposure and HLA in healthy donors. Study in general: Roughly 85 million unique TCRs from HLA-typed donors made up an early data release. Whole-study findings and limits: There was a cluster of highly shared sequence variants that was likely a sequencing artifact. Analyses of presence and absence presupposed an approximately uniform sequencing depth across donors. As a later analysis showed, several of the most significant clusters appeared to be linked to common viral pathogens.

As regards this clone: Antigen unknown.

The CDR3 has 16 residues. The ends lost 1 base at V and 4 bases at J; junction bases unmatched: 3. Germline CDR1 and CDR2: SGHVT and SQSDAQ. With 60 Vbeta and 13 Jbeta primers, the PCR was carried out. Using immunoSEQ multiplex PCR, the repertoire was profiled, and TCRdb retains in-frame clones only, with some absent. The data contain some 130,000 clones, about three quarters of them seen just once; the ten biggest clones take up around 0.92%. The chain recombines TRBV7-4 with TRBJ1-4; 10 bases agree with TRBD1. Sample: PBMCs. This sequence originates from a human donor in good health. The CDR3 coding sequence is TGTGCCAGCAGCTTAGAAGGACAGGGGGGTAATGAAAAACTGTTTTTT. Its translation: CASSLEGQGGNEKLFF.